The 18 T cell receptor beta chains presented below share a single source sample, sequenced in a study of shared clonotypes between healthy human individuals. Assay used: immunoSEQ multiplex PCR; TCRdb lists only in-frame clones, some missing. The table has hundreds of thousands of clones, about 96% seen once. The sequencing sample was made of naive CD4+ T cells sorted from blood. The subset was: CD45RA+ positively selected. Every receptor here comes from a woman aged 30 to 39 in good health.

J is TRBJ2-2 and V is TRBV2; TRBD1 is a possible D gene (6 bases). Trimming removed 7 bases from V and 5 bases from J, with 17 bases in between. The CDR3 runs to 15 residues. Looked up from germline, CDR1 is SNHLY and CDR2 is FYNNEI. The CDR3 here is CASNRNSRGTGELFF. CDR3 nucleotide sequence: TGTGCCAGCAATAGAAACTCGAGGGGGACCGGGGAGCTGTTTTTT.

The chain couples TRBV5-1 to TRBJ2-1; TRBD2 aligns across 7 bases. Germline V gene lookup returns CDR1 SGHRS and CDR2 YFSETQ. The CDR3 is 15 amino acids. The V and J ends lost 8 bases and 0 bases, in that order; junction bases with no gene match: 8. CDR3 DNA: TGCGCCAGTAGGAGCGGGGTGAGCTCCTACAATGAGCAGTTCTTC. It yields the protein CASRSGVSSYNEQFF.

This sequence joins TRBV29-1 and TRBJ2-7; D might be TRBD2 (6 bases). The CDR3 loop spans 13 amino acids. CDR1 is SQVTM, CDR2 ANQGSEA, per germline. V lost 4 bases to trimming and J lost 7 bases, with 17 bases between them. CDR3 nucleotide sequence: TGCAGCGTTGTTCTTGTCAGGGCGGGAGAGCAGTACTTC. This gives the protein CSVVLVRAGEQYF.

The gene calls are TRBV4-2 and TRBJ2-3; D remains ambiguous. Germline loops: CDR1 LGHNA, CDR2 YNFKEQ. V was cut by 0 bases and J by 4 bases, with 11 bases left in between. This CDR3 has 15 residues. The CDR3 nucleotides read TGTGCCAGCAGCCAAGATCGGTGGTTTCCAGATACGCAGTATTTT. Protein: CASSQDRWFPDTQYF.

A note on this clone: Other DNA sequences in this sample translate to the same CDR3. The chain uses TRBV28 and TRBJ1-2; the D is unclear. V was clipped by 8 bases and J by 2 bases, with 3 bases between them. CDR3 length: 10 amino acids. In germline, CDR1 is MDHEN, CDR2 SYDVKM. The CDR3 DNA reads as TGTGCCAGCCGGAACTATGGCTACACCTTC. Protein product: CASRNYGYTF.

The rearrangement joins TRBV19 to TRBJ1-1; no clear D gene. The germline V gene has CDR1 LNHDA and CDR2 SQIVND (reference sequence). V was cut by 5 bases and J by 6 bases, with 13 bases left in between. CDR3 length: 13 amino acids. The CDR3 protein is CASSATDGSEAFF. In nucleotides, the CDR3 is TGTGCCAGTAGTGCCACGGACGGCTCTGAAGCTTTCTTT.

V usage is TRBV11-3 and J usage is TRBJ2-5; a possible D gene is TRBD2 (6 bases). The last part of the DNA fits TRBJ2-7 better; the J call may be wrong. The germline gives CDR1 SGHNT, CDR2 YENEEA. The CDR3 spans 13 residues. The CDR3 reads CASSPRAGYEQYF. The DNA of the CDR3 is TGTGCCAGCAGCCCCCGCGCGGGGTACGAGCAGTACTTC.

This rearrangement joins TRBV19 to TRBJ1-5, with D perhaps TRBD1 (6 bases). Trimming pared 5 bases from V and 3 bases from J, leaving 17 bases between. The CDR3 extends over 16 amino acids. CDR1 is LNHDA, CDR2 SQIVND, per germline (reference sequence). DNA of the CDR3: TGTGCCAGTAGTTCGTACAGGGAAAGGAACAATCAGCCCCAGCATTTT. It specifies CASSSYRERNNQPQHF.

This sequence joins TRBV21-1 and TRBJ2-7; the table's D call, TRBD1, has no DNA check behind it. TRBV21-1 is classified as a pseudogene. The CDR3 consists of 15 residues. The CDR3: CASSKDDSSPYEQYF. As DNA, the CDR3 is TGTGCCAGCAGCAAAGATGACAGTAGCCCCTACGAGCAGTACTTC.

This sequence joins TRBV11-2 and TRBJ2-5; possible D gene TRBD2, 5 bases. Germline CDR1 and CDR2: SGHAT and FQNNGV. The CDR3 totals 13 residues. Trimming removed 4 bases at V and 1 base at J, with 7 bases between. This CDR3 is CASSSSGQETQYF. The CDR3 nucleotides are TGTGCCAGCAGCTCGAGCGGCCAAGAGACCCAGTACTTC. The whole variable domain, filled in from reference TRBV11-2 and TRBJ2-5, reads EAGVAQSPRYKIIEKRQSVAFWCNPISGHATLYWYQQILGQGPKLLIQFQNNGVVDDSQLPKDRFSAERLKGVDSTLKIQPAKLEDSAVYLCASSSSGQETQYFGPGTRLLVL.

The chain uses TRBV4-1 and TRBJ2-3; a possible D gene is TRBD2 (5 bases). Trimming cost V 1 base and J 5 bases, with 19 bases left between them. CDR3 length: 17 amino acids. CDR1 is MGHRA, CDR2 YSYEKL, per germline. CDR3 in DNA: TGCGCCAGCAGCCAAGGCACTCTGACGCGGAGGAAAGATACGCAGTATTTT. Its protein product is CASSQGTLTRRKDTQYF.

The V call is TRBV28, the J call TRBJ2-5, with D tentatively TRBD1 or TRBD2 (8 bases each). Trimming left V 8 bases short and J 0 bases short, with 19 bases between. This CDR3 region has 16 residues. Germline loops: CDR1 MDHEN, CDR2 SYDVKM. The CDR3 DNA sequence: TGTGCCAGCCGGGGGGGAAGGACAGGGAACCAAGAGACCCAGTACTTC. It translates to CASRGGRTGNQETQYF.

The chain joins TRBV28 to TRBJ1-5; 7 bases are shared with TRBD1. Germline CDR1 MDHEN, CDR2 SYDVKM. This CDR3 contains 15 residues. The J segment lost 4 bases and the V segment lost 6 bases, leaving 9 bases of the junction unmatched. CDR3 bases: TGTGCCAGCAGAAAACCAGGGGGGTCAAATCAGCCCCAGCATTTT. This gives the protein CASRKPGGSNQPQHF.

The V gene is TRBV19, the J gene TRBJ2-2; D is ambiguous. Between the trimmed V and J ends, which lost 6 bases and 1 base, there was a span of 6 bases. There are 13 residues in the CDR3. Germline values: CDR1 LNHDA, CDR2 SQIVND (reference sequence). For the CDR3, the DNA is TGTGCCAGTAGAGCTGTGAACACCGGGGAGCTGTTTTTT. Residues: CASRAVNTGELFF.

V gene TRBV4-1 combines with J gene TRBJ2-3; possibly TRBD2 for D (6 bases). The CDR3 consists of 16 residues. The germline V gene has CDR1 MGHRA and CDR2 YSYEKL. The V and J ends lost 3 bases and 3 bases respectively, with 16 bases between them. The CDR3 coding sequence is TGCGCCAGCAGCCAGGTTTTAGCGGCCTCAACAGATACGCAGTATTTT. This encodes CASSQVLAASTDTQYF.

CDR3 coding DNA: TGCGCCAGCAGCCACCAACAGGGGGCAATCCCCGAGCAGTACTTC. Its protein is CASSHQQGAIPEQYF. The rearrangement joins TRBV4-1 to TRBJ2-7; 9 nucleotides align to TRBD1. The CDR3 spans 15 residues. The ends lost 3 bases at V and 6 bases at J; junction bases unmatched: 9. From germline, CDR1 is MGHRA and CDR2 YSYEKL.

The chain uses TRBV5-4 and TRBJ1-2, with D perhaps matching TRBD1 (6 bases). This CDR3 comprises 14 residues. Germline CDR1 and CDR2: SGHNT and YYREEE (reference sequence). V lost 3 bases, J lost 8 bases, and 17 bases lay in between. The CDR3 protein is CASSWENRGTGYTF. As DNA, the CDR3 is TGTGCCAGCAGCTGGGAGAATAGGGGGACCGGCTACACCTTC.

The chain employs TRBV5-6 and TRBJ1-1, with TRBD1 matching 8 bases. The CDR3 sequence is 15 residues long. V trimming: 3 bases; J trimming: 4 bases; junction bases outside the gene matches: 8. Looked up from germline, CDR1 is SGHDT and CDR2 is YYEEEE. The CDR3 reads CASSSRDRFFTEAFF. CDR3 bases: TGTGCCAGCAGCTCCCGGGACAGGTTCTTCACTGAAGCTTTCTTT.